Sequencing of this T cell receptor beta chain was carried out in a study of T cells in Graves' hyperthyroidism and ophthalmopathy. About the research overall: Once the initial diagnosis was made, peripheral blood was obtained before any treatment.

Lactation, pregnancy, other autoimmune disease or uncontrolled infection led to exclusion of patients. The blood sample dates from first hyperthyroidism diagnosis, preceding any ophthalmopathy symptoms. The CDR3 runs 17 residues. The V gene end was trimmed by 11 bases and the J gene end by 5 bases; junction bases not matched to a gene: 13. Germline values: CDR1 SGHTA, CDR2 FQGNSA. It was RNA transcripts that yielded the amplified TCR beta CDR3 regions. The TCR CDR3 was amplified in a first-round RT-PCR using the HTBI primer set. MiXCR, run by TCRdb on the multiplex PCR reads, gives a single entry per CDR3 protein. The data show approximately 620,000 distinct CDR3 sequences, over 11% seen once. This clonotype was counted many times.

V and J are TRBV7-2 and TRBJ2-2, with TRBD2 matching 14 bases. The origin of this receptor is a woman aged 25-40 years with Graves' hyperthyroidism that later progressed to Graves' ophthalmopathy. The sample consisted of blood. CDR3 protein: CALTTGLAGAKTGELFF. CDR3 coding DNA: TGTGCCCTAACAACGGGACTAGCGGGAGCAAAGACCGGGGAGCTGTTTTTT.